This TCR beta chain was recovered during a study of T cell clonotyping in hematopoietic cell transplantation. Broader study findings: Higher Inverse Simpson Index values in graft donor and pretransplant recipient predicted broader posttransplant TCR diversity. After transplant, recipient diversity fell while pathologically expanded clonotypes grew through day 180.

This table comes from immunoSEQ multiplex PCR, and its TCRdb copy is limited to in-frame clones, with some not included. The data show thousands of clones, roughly 93% seen once. As for this clone: Its antigen is currently unknown.

V was pared by 1 base and J by 1 base, with 9 bases of the junction left unmatched. The CDR3 covers 16 residues. Germline loops: CDR1 GTSNPN, CDR2 SVGIG (reference sequence). The chain couples TRBV30 to TRBJ1-2; 7 positions match TRBD1. Sequencing was performed on peripheral blood mononuclear cells, taken 100 days after allogeneic stem cell transplant. The source is a female patient aged 45-65 years who had an allogeneic stem cell transplant from a related donor, so the T cells may come from the graft donor. Some clones in this sample may be carry-over from other donors' samples. The CDR3 is CAWSAYRGPYNYGYTF. DNA for the CDR3: TGTGCCTGGAGTGCGTACAGGGGACCCTATAACTATGGCTACACCTTC.